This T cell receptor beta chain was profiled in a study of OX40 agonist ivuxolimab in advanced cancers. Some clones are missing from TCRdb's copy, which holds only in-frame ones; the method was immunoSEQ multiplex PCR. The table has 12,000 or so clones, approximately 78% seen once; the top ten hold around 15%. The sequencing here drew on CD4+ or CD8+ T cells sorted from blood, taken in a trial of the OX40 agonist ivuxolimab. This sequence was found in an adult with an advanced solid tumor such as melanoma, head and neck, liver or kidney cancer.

CDR3 region: CASSLAGGPSGISDEQFF. The CDR3 DNA is TGTGCCAGCAGCTTAGCCGGGGGCCCTAGCGGGATTAGCGATGAGCAGTTCTTC. V and J are TRBV7-6 and TRBJ2-1; 9 bases align to TRBD2. Germline V gene sequence: CDR1 SGHVS, CDR2 FNYEAQ. This CDR3 is 18 amino acids long. The V and J ends lost 0 bases and 8 bases, in that order; junction bases with no gene match: 14.